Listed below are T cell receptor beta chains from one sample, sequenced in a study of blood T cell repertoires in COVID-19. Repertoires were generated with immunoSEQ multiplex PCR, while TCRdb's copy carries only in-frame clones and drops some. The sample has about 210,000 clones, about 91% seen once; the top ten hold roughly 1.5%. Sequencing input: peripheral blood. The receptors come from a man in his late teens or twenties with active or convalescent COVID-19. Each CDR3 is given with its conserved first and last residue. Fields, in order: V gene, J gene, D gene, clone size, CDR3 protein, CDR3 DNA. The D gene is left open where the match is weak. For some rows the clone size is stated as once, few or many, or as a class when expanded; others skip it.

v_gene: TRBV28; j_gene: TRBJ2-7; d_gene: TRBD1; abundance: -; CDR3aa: CASSPLGFSGGSEQYF; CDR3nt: TGTGCCAGCAGTCCATTGGGATTTTCAGGGGGCAGCGAGCAGTACTTC
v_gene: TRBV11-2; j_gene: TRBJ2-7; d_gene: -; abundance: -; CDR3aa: CASSLVRGGPYEQYF; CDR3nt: TGTGCCAGCAGCTTAGTCCGCGGGGGCCCCTACGAGCAGTACTTC
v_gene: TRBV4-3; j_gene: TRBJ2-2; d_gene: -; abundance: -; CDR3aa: CASSQSGVGGELFF; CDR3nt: TGCGCCAGCAGCCAATCGGGGGTCGGCGGGGAGCTGTTTTTT
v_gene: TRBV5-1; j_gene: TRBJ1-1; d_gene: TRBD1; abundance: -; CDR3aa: CASSLGTGGLATEAFF; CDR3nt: TGCGCCAGCAGCTTGGGGACAGGGGGATTAGCGACTGAAGCTTTCTTT
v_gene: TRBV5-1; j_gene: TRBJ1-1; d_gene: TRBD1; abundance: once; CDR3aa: CASSLVEIQGATEAFF; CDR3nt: TGCGCCAGCAGCTTGGTAGAAATACAGGGGGCCACTGAAGCTTTCTTT
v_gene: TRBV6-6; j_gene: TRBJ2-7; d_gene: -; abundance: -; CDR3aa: CASSYPPGTTYEQYF; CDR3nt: TGTGCCAGCAGTTACCCTCCGGGGACAACCTACGAGCAGTACTTC
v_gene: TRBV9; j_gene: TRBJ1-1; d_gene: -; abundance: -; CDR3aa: CASSVEGDTEAFF; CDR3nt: TGTGCCAGCAGCGTAGAAGGGGACACTGAAGCTTTCTTT
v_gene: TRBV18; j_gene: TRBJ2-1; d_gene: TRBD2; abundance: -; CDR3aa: CASSPRAQREFGRLYNEQFF; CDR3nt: TGTGCCAGCTCACCACGCGCCCAGCGGGAGTTCGGGCGCCTATACAATGAGCAGTTCTTC
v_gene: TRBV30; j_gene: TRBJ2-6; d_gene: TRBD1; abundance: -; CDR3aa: CAWSVYRWTGAYSGANVLTF; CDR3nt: TGTGCCTGGAGTGTTTATCGGTGGACAGGGGCCTACTCTGGGGCCAACGTCCTGACTTTC
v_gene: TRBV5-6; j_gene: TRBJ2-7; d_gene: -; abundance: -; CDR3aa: CASNKGQRIYEQYF; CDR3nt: TGTGCCAGCAACAAGGGACAAAGGATCTACGAGCAGTACTTC
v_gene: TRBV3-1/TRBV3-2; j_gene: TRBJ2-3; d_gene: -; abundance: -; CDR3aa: CASSQPGTDTQYF; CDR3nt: TGTGCCAGCAGCCAACCGGGGACAGATACGCAGTATTTT
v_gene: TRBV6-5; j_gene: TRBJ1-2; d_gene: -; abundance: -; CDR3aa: CASSPQGPRDGYTF; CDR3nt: TGTGCCAGCAGTCCACAGGGCCCTCGGGATGGCTACACCTTC
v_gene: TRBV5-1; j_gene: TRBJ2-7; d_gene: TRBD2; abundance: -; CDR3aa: CASSHGGSSYEQYF; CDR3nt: TGCGCCAGCAGCCACGGCGGGAGCTCCTACGAGCAGTACTTC
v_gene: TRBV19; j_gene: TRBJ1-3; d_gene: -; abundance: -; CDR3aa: CASSPQPRGPGNTIYF; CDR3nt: TGTGCCAGTAGTCCCCAACCCAGGGGACCTGGAAACACCATATATTTT
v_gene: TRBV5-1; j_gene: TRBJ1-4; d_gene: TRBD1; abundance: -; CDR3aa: CASSLTTGGSEKLFF; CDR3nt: TGCGCCAGCAGCTTGACTACAGGGGGAAGTGAAAAACTGTTTTTT
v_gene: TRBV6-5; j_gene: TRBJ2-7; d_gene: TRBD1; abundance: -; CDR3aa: CASSDRDRGSYEQYF; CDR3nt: TGTGCCAGCAGCGACCGGGACAGGGGCTCCTACGAGCAGTACTTC
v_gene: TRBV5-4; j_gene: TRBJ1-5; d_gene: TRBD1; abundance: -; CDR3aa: CASSYDRESGNQPQHF; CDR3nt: TGTGCCAGCAGCTACGACAGGGAAAGTGGAAATCAGCCCCAGCATTTT
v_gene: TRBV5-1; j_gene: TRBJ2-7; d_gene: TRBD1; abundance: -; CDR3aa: CASSMDRGWAYEQYF; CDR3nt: TGCGCCAGCAGCATGGACAGGGGATGGGCCTACGAGCAGTACTTC
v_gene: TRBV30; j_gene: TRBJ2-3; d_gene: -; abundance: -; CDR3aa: CACKRGPHRYSTDTQYF; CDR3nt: TGTGCCTGCAAAAGGGGCCCCCACCGCTATAGCACAGATACGCAGTATTTT
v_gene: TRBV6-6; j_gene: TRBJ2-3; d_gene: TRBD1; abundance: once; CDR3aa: CASSPTAGGGTDTQYF; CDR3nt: TGTGCCAGCAGTCCTACGGCAGGGGGCGGAACAGATACGCAGTATTTT
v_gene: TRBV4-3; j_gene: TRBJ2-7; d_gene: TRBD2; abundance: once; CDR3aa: CASSQDSGRAFTYEQYF; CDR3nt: TGCGCCAGCAGCCAGGATAGCGGGAGGGCATTCACCTACGAGCAGTACTTC
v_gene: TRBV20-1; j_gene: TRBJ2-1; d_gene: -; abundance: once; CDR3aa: CSASRGSYNEQFF; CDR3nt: TGCAGTGCTAGTCGGGGGTCCTACAATGAGCAGTTCTTC
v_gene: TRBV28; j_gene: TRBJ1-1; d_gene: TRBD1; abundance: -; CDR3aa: CATAGGVGLGAFF; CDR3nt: TGTGCCACGGCAGGGGGCGTAGGTCTAGGAGCTTTCTTT
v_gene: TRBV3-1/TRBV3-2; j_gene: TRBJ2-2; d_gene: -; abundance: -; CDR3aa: CASSSPYPGGSGGELFF; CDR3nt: TGTGCCAGCAGCTCCCCCTACCCGGGGGGCTCTGGCGGGGAGCTGTTTTTT
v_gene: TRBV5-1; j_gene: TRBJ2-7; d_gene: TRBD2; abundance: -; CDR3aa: CASSLASGIYEQYF; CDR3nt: TGCGCCAGCAGCTTAGCTAGCGGGATCTACGAGCAGTACTTC
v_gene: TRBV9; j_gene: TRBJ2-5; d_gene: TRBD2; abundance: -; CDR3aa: CASSQALGTSGRAGQETQYF; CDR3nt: TGTGCCAGCAGCCAAGCCCTGGGGACTAGCGGGAGGGCGGGCCAAGAGACCCAGTACTTC
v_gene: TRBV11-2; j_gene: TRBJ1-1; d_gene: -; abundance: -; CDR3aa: CASSLDPDTNTEAFF; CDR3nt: TGTGCCAGCAGCTTAGATCCAGATACGAACACTGAAGCTTTCTTT
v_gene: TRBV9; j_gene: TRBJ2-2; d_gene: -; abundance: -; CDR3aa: CASSVAGHLNTGELFF; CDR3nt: TGTGCCAGCAGCGTAGCCGGACATCTGAACACCGGGGAGCTGTTTTTT
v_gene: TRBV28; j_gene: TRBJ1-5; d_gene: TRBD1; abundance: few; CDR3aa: CASSLQGARSNQPQHF; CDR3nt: TGTGCCAGCAGCCTACAGGGGGCGCGCAGCAATCAGCCCCAGCATTTT
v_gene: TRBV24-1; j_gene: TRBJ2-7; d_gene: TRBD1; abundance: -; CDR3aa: CATSGVPGQGSHEQYF; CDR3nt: TGTGCCACCAGTGGGGTACCGGGACAGGGAAGCCACGAGCAGTACTTC
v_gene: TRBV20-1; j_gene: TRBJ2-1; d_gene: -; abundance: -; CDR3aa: CSASPRMGAAASSYNEQFF; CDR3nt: TGCAGTGCTAGTCCCAGGATGGGGGCAGCGGCGAGCTCCTACAATGAGCAGTTCTTC
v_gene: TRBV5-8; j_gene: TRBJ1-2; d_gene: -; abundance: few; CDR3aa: CASSPNGQLRVNGYTF; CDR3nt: TGTGCCAGCAGCCCCAACGGACAGTTAAGGGTAAATGGCTACACCTTC
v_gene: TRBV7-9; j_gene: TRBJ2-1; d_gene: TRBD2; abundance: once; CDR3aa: CASSLSQERLAGVREQFF; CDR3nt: TGTGCCAGCAGCTTAAGTCAGGAGCGGCTAGCGGGAGTCAGGGAGCAGTTCTTC
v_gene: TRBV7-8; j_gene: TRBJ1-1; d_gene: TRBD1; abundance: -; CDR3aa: CASSPQGATLNTEAFF; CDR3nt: TGTGCCAGCAGCCCCCAGGGGGCAACTTTGAACACTGAAGCTTTCTTT
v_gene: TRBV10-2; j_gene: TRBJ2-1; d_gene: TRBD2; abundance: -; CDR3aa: CASSEIPGLAGYNEQFF; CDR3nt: TGCGCCAGCAGTGAGATTCCGGGACTAGCGGGGTACAATGAGCAGTTCTTC
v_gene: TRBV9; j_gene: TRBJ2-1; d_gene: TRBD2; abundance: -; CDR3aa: CASSVGLAGGPNSGEQFF; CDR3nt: TGTGCCAGCAGCGTAGGACTAGCGGGAGGACCCAATTCGGGTGAGCAGTTCTTC
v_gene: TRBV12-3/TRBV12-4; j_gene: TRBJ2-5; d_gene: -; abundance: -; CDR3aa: CASSSDSQETQYF; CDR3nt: TGTGCCAGCAGTTCTGACAGCCAAGAGACCCAGTACTTC